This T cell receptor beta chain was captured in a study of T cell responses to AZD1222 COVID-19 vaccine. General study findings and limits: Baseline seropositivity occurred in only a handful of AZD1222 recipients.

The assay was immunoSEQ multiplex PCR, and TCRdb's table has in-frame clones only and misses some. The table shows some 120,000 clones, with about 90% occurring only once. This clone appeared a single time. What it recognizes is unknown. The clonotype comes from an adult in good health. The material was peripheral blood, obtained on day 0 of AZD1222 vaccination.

The chain's CDR3 is CASNTGDYNEQFF. Here the CDR3 DNA reads TGTGCCAGCAATACAGGGGACTACAATGAGCAGTTCTTC. The chain combines TRBV19 with TRBJ2-1, with 7 positions matching TRBD1. J gave up 3 bases and V 9 bases, and 5 bases lay outside the gene matches. This CDR3 comprises 13 residues. CDR1 and CDR2 (germline): LNHDA, SQIVND (reference sequence). Based on the CDR3 plus reference TRBV19 and TRBJ2-1, the full variable domain is DGGITQSPKYLFRKEGQNVTLSCEQNLNHDAMYWYRQDPGQGLRLIYYSQIVNDFQKGDIAEGYSVSREKKESFPLTVTSAQKNPTAFYLCASNTGDYNEQFFGPGTRLTVL.